The text below deals with one T cell receptor beta chain. V was clipped by 1 base and J by 8 bases, with 5 bases between them. CDR3 length: 11 amino acids. CDR1 SGHTA and CDR2 FQGNSA come from the germline V gene. The data stem from a study of blood T cell repertoires in COVID-19. Study at large: Italy, Spain and the United States were the sources of the convalescent and acute COVID-19 samples.

Some clones are missing from TCRdb's copy, which holds only in-frame ones; the method was immunoSEQ multiplex PCR. The table includes 120,000 to 150,000 clones, approximately 84% detected once. This clonotype originated in a human donor in a cohort sampled during active COVID-19. Material for sequencing was peripheral blood. V and J are TRBV7-2 and TRBJ1-2; D remains unclear. CDR3 sequence reads: CASSLGRGYTF. Written as DNA, the CDR3 is TGTGCCAGCAGCTTAGGCAGGGGCTACACCTTC.